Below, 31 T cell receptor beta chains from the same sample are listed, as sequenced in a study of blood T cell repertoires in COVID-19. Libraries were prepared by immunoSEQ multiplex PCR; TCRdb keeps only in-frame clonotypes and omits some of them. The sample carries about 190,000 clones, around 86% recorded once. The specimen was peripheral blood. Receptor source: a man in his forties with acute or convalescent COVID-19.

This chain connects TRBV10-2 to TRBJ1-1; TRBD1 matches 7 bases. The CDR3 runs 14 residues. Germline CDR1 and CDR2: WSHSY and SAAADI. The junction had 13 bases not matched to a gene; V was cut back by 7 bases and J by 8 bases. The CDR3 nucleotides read TGCGCCAGCATCCTGAGTCCGGGACAGAAAGAAGCTTTCTTT. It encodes CASILSPGQKEAFF.

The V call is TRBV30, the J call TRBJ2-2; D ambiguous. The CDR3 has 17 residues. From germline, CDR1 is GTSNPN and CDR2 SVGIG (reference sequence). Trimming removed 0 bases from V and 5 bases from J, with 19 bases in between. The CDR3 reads CAWSVYEENGWTGELFF. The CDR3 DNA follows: TGTGCCTGGAGTGTTTACGAGGAAAACGGGTGGACCGGGGAGCTGTTTTTT. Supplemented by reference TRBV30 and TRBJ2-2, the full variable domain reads SQTIHQWPATLVQPVGSPLSLECTVEGTSNPNLYWYRQAAGRGLQLLFYSVGIGQISSEVPQNLSASRPQDRQFILSSKKLLLSDSGFYLCAWSVYEENGWTGELFFGEGSRLTVL.

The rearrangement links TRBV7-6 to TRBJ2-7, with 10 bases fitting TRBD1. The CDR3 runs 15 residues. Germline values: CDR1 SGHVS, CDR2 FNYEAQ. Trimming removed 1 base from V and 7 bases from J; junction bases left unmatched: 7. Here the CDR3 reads CASSLGGQGFGEQYF. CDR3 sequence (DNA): TGTGCCAGCAGCTTAGGGGGACAGGGGTTTGGGGAGCAGTACTTC.

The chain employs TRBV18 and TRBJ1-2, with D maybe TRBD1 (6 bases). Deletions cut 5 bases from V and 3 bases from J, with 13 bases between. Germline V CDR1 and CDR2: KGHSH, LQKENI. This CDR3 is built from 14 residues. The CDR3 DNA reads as TGTGCCAGCTCATCGAATCCAGGGGACTATGGCTACACCTTC. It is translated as CASSSNPGDYGYTF.

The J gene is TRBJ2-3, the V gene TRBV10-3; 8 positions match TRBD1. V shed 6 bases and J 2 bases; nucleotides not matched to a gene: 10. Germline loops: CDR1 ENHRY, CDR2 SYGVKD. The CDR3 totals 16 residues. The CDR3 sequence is CAIRADRGAVTDTQYF. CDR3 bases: TGTGCCATCAGGGCCGACAGGGGTGCGGTCACAGATACGCAGTATTTT.

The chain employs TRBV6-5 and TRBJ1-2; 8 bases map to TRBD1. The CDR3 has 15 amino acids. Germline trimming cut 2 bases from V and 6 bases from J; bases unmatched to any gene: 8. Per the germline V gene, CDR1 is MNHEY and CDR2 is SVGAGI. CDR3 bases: TGTGCCAGCAGTTACACCCAACAGGGGGGGAATGGCTACACCTTC. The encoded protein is CASSYTQQGGNGYTF.

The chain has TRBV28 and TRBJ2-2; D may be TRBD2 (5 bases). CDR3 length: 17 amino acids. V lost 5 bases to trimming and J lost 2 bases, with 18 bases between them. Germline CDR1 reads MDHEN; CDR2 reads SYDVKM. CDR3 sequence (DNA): TGTGCCAGCAGTCCGAACCACCGGGATATAAACACCGGGGAGCTGTTTTTT. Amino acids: CASSPNHRDINTGELFF. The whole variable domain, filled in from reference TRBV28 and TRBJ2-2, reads DVKVTQSSRYLVKRTGEKVFLECVQDMDHENMFWYRQDPGLGLRLIYFSYDVKMKEKGDIPEGYSVSREKKERFSLILESASTNQTSMYLCASSPNHRDINTGELFFGEGSRLTVL.

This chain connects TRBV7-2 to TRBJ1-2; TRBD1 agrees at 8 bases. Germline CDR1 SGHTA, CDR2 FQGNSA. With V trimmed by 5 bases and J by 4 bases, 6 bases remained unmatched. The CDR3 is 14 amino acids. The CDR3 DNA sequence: TGTGCCAGCAGCCCCTCGGGACAGGCCTATGGCTACACCTTC. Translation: CASSPSGQAYGYTF.

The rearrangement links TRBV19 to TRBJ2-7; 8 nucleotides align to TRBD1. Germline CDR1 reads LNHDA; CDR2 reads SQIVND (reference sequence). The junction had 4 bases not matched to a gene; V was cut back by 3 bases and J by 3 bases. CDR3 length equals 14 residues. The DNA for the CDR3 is TGTGCCAGTAGTATCCCGGACAGGGTCTACGAGCAGTACTTC. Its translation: CASSIPDRVYEQYF.

The CDR3 sequence: CASSLTSGGAGQYF. Here the CDR3 DNA reads TGTGCCAGCAGCCTCACTAGCGGGGGGGCGGGCCAGTACTTC. The chain recombines TRBV7-2 with TRBJ2-7; 13 nucleotides line up with TRBD2. V shed 5 bases and J 10 bases; nucleotides not matched to a gene: 8. This CDR3 has 14 amino acids. From germline, CDR1 is SGHTA and CDR2 FQGNSA.

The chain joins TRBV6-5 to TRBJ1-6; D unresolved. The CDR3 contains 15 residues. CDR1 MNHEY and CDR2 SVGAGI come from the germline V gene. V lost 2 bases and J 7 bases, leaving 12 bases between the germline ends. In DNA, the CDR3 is TGTGCCAGCAGTTACGATGCCAGTTGGAATTCACCCCTCCACTTT. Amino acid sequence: CASSYDASWNSPLHF.

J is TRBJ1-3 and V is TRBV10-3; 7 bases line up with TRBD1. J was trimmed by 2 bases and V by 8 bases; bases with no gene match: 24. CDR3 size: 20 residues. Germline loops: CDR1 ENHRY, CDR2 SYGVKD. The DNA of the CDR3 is TGTGCCATCTGGAAAAATTTGGGACAGACACCCTTCGGCACTGGAAACACCATATATTTT. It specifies CAIWKNLGQTPFGTGNTIYF.

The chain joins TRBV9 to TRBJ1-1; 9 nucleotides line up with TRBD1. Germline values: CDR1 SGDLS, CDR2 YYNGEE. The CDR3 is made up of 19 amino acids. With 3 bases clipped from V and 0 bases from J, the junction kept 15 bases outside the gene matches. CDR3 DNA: TGTGCCAGCAGCGGGGGGACCGGGACAGGGATGACACTGAACACTGAAGCTTTCTTT. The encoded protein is CASSGGTGTGMTLNTEAFF.

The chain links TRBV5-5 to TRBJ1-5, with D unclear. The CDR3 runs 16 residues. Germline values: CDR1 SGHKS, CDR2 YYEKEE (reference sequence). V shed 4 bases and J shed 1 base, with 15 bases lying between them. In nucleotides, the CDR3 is TGTGCCAGCAGCCCATCCCCCGACAAGAGCAATCAGCCCCAGCATTTT. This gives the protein CASSPSPDKSNQPQHF.

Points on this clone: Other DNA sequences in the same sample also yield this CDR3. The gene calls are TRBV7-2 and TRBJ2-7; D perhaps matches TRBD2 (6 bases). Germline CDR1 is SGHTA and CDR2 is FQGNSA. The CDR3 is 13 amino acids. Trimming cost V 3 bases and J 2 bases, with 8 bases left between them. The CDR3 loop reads CASSLGGTYEQYF. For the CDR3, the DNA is TGTGCCAGCAGCTTGGGAGGAACCTACGAGCAGTACTTC.

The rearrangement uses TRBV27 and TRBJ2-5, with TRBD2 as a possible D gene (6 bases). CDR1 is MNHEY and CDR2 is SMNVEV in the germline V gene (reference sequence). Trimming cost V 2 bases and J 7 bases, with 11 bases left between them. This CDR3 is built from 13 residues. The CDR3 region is CASSLLDGGTQYF. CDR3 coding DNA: TGTGCCAGCAGTTTACTCGACGGGGGGACCCAGTACTTC.

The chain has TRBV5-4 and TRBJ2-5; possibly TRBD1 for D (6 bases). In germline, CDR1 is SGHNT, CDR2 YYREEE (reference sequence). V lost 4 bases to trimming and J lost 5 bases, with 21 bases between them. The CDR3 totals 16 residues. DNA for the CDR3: TGTGCCAGCAGCCCCGCCCCACAGGGTGGGACGGAGACCCAGTACTTC. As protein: CASSPAPQGGTETQYF.

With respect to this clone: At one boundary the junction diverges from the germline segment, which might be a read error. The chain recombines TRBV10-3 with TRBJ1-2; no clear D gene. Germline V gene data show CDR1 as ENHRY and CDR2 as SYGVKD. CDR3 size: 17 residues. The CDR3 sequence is CAIRDVNFRGSNYDYTF. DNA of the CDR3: TGTGCCATCAGAGATGTGAACTTTCGGGGAAGTAACTATGACTACACCTTC.

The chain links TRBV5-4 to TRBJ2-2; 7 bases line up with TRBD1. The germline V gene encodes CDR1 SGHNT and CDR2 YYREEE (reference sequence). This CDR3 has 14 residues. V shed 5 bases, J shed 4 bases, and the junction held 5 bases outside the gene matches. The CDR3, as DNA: TGTGCCAGCAGGTTATACAGGGGCACCGGGGAGCTGTTTTTT. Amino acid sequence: CASRLYRGTGELFF.

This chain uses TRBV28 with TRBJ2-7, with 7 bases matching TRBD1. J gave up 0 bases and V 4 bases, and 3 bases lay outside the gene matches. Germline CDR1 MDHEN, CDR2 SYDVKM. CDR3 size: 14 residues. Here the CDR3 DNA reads TGTGCCAGCAGTTACGCAGGGGGCTCCTACGAGCAGTACTTC. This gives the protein CASSYAGGSYEQYF.

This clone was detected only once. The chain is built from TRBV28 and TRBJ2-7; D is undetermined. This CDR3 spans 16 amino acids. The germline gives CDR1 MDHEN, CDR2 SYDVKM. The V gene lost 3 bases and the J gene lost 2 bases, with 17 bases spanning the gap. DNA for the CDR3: TGTGCCAGCAGTTTCCGTCTCCTGGGCAGCCCCTACGAGCAGTACTTC. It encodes CASSFRLLGSPYEQYF.

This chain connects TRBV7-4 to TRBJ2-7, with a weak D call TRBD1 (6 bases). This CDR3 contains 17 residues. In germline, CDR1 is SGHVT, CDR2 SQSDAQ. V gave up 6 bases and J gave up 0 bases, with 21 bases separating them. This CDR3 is CASRTGTPSLYSYEQYF. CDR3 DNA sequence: TGTGCCAGCAGAACCGGGACACCCTCTTTGTACTCCTACGAGCAGTACTTC.

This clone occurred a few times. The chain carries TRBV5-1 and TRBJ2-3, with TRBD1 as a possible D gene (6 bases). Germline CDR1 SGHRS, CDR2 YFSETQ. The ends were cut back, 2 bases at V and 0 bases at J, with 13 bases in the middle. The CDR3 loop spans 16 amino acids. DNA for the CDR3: TGCGCCAGCAGCTTAACAGGGATTCATAGCACAGATACGCAGTATTTT. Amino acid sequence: CASSLTGIHSTDTQYF.

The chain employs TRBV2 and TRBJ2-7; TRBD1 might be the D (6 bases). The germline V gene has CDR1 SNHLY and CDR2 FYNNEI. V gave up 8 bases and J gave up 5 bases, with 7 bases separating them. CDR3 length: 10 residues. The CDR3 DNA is TGTGCCAGCGAGGGGGACGAGCAGTACTTC. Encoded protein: CASEGDEQYF.

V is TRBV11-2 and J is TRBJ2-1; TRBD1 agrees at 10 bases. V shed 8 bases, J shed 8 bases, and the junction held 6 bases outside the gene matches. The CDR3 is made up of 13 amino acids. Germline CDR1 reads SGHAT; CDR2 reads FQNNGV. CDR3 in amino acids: CASDLGTGDEQFF. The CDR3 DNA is TGTGCCAGCGACCTTGGGACAGGGGATGAGCAGTTCTTC.

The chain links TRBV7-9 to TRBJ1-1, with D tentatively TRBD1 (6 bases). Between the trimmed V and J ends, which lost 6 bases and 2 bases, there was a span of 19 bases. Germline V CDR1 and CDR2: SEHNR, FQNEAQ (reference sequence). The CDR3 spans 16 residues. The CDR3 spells CASSASTGILNTEAFF. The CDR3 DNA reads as TGTGCCAGCAGTGCTTCGACAGGAATTCTTAACACTGAAGCTTTCTTT.

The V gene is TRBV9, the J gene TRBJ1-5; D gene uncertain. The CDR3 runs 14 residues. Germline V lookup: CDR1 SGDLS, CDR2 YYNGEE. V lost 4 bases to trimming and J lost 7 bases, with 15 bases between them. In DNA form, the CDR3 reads TGTGCCAGCAGCCTTGCGGGCGCGGGGCAGCCCCAGCATTTT. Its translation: CASSLAGAGQPQHF.

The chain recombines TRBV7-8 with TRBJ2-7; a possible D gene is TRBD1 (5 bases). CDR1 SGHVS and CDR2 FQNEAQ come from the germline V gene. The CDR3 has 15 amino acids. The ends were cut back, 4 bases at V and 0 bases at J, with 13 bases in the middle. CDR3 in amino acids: CASSSQGGNSYEQYF. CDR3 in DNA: TGTGCCAGCAGCTCGCAGGGCGGAAACTCCTACGAGCAGTACTTC.

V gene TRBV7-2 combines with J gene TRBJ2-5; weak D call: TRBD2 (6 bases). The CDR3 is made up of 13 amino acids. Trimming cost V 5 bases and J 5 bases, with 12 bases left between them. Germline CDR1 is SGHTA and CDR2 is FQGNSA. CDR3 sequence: CASSRDWGETQYF. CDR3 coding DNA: TGTGCCAGCAGCAGGGACTGGGGGGAGACCCAGTACTTC. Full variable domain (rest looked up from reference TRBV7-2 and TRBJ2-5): GAGVSQSPSNKVTEKGKDVELRCDPISGHTALYWYRQSLGQGLEFLIYFQGNSAPDKSGLPSDRFSAERTGGSVSTLTIQRTQQEDSAVYLCASSRDWGETQYFGPGTRLLVL.

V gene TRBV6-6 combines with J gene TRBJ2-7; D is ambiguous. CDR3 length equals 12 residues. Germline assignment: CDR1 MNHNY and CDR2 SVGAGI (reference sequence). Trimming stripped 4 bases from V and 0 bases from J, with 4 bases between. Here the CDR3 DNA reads TGTGCCAGCAGTTTCGTCTCCTACGAGCAGTACTTC. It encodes CASSFVSYEQYF.

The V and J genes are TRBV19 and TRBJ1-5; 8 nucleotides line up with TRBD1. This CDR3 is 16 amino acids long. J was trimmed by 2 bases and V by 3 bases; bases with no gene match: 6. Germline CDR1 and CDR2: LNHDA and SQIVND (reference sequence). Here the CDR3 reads CASSMWTGLGNQPQHF. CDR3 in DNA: TGTGCCAGTAGTATGTGGACAGGGCTTGGCAATCAGCCCCAGCATTTT.